This paragraph covers one TCR beta chain sequence. Its antigen is currently not known. Within one base of it there is no much larger clone, and no base qualities were kept. This sample was taken from a study of cytomegalovirus exposure and HLA in healthy donors (dated by TCRdb to 2015 to 2018). Looking at the study overall: According to an earlier analysis of a few hundred of the donors, some 180 million T cells yielded 100 million or so unique TCR beta sequences and roughly 280 Gb of sequence data. About 280 gigabases of sequencing data and 80 million or so unique TCR sequences were included in an early release covering 500 to 750 HLA-typed donors. Of the 300 to 500 genotyped donors, 81% were placed in the genetic ancestry cluster associated with self-reported Caucasian donors. The study aimed to test whether signatures of past pathogen exposure could be identified by cataloging public T cell receptors. The T cell repertoires of 666 subjects were profiled by immunosequencing and related to cytomegalovirus serostatus. A separate validation cohort of over 95 different subjects was used in addition to the approximately 610-subject first cohort. The study combined high-throughput TCR immunosequencing, statistical association of individual TCRs with disease status, and machine learning to predict cytomegalovirus infection status. To study patterns of TCR occurrence, a later analysis re-analyzed previously published TCR beta repertoires from 550 to 800 donors and added high-resolution HLA genotyping. In the later analysis, no new phenotypic data were used to find candidate immune exposures; instead, reliance was placed on TCR beta sequences and their occurrence across donors. An earlier analysis of several hundred of the donors used high-throughput TCR beta sequencing to judge whether each TCR beta V gene segment behaved as functional or pseudogenic. Donor age, sex, ethnicity and CMV serostatus were compiled together with the repertoire data. A later genetic analysis used genome-wide SNP genotypes for 398 of the 666 donors, treating that subset as a discovery cohort. All discovery cohort repertoires had been generated on a single sequencing platform. HLA typing included class I and class II loci at four-digit resolution. The number of typed donors differed by locus: roughly 629-640 for A, B, C, DRB1 and DQB1; approximately 520 for DQA1; over 600 for DPA1; and some 430 for DPB1. Roughly five DR-DQ haplotypes were treated as single units for association and clustering because of strong linkage in the cohort. Among roughly 370 genotyped donors of the cohort, an average of approximately 240,000 unique TCR beta nucleotide sequences were sequenced per donor, roughly 20% of them non-productive.

What the study reported, not specific to this receptor: A later analysis reported that several top co-occurrence clusters appeared linked to parvovirus B19, influenza, CMV and Epstein-Barr virus. The authors suggested that the approach could potentially be extended to other disease states and immunological phenotypes. The study gave a list of under 200 TCR beta chains associated with cytomegalovirus. Some IMGT-functional V segments, including TRBV6-2 and TRBV6-3, could not be told apart with the 87-base-pair reads, so those segments were excluded. HLA typing was unavailable for some donors at each locus, so association tests used only the typed subset. In a later genetic analysis, a missense DCLRE1C variant was associated with V-gene and J-gene trimming of TCR beta chains, and the association was replicated in an independent cohort. Most TCR sequences were seen in very few donors, while some public TCRs were found in many individuals. A later genetic analysis reported fewer N-insertions in productive TCRs among donors in an Asian-associated ancestry cluster than the roughly 620-donor mean. In a later analysis, some 17,000 TCR beta sequences were associated with specific HLA alleles at a false discovery rate of 0.05. Sequencing depth was assumed to be roughly uniform across donors in the presence/absence analyses, though that assumption may not hold. A cluster of highly shared sequence variants was judged likely to be a technical artifact of the sequencing pipeline. An earlier analysis of around 500 of the donors showed that most TCR beta V segments appeared in productive rearrangements either about 87% or about 30% of the time, which broadly matched IMGT annotations. Because counts were too low, fewer than 20 rarely observed V segments, including chromosome 9 orphons, were excluded from the earlier analysis of around 640 of the donors. In vitro tests confirmed that a few of the cytomegalovirus-associated TCR beta chains recognize cytomegalovirus antigens. When HLA alleles, especially DR and DQ, strongly co-occurred, attributing TCR associations to individual alleles was difficult. Correlated functional status among segregating V segments might be attributable to linkage disequilibrium, but an unknown experimental factor could not be ruled out. Cytomegalovirus status was reported to be diagnosed by the classifier with high specificity and sensitivity in both the original and validation cohorts. A later analysis found that HLA-associated TCR beta chains were more clonally expanded and had lower generation probabilities than equally common non-associated chains. Most CMV-associated TCR beta chains appeared to be HLA-restricted in a later analysis, and the HLA associations seemed to be driven largely by CMV exposure. A further reported finding was that TCR beta sequences accurately predicted the HLA-A and HLA-B alleles for most subjects in the first cohort. The only immune exposure information available for the cohort was CMV serostatus. According to a later analysis, TCR association rates differed among HLA loci, with DRB1 alleles showing the most associated TCRs and HLA-C alleles showing the fewest. The cohort was sequenced for TCR beta chains only, and without alpha or paired-chain data the features that could be detected were limited.

The receptor library was made with the immunoSEQ multiplex PCR assay. The multiplex PCR relied on a mix of 60 forward primers for TCR Vbeta segments and 13 reverse primers for TCR Jbeta segments. Amplification of the CDR3 region of rearranged TCR beta genes was performed with a multiplex PCR assay on genomic DNA. On the Illumina HiSeq System, the amplified TCR beta libraries were sequenced as 87-base-pair reads. On the study's bioinformatics: Across the 670 or so repertoires, a later analysis counted 80 million or so unique TCR beta chains, around 10 million of which were shared by at least two donors. Raw reads were error-corrected and collapsed into unique sequences by a nearest-neighbor algorithm in which closely related sequences were merged to remove PCR and sequencing errors. CDR3 sequences were aligned to IMGT reference sequences to assign V, D and J gene segments. For a sequence to be retained, a match of at least six nucleotides to both a V gene segment and a J gene segment was required. Rearrangements were called productive when the CDR3 lacked stop codons and stayed in frame with V and J; all others were non-productive. CDR3 was defined according to IMGT convention as the region running from the second conserved V-encoded cysteine to the conserved J-encoded phenylalanine. In an earlier analysis of more than 550 of the donors, sequences lacking an unambiguous match to a single V gene segment were excluded. In an earlier analysis of some 590 of the donors, a V segment was called functional when productive rearrangements were above 56.7%, and segregating when the standard deviation between donors exceeded 5%. A statistical classification framework was built to diagnose cytomegalovirus status from the catalog of TCR beta chain sequences. A later analysis assigned V and J genes by comparing TCR nucleotide sequences with IMGT/GENE-DB human TR gene sequences. A later analysis assigned CDR3 sequences and most-parsimonious VDJ recombination scenarios with the TCRdist pipeline. In a later analysis, each TCR beta chain was defined by its CDR3 amino acid sequence together with its V-gene family, and reads without a unique V-gene family were excluded. As a way to deal with suspected cross-contamination and a sequencing artifact, a later analysis dropped 500 to 700 nucleotide sequences that were highly shared and had low generation probability. For each public chain, a later analysis derived a clonal expansion index from normalized ranks of inferred template counts within each repertoire. A later analysis computed generation probabilities with a VDJ recombination model fitted to out-of-frame rearrangements, and checked the results against IGoR. In a later analysis, hypergeometric tests were used to score TCR-TCR, TCR-HLA and TCR-CMV co-occurrence, with a repertoire-size bias correction applied to TCR pairs. False discovery rates were estimated in a later analysis by permuting HLA or CMV assignments 20 times. In a later analysis, co-occurring TCRs were grouped using DBSCAN, and TCRdist sequence similarity was added for clustering within HLA-allele-positive subsets. For co-occurrence clustering, repertoires with fewer than 30,000 or more than 120,000 public chains were excluded, along with four or five repertoires with anomalous nucleotide sharing. TCRdb holds this immuneACCESS table with in-frame rearrangements only. Some clones are missing; in checked studies, unresolved V genes explain under half, and the rest has no known cause. The DNA was the basis for D and trimming; V, J and clone size are from that table. The sample data list fewer than 200,000 clones, and around 82% of these were observed just once. Clones ranked in the top ten supply more than 0.85% of the sample.

The cohort was made up of 666 healthy bone marrow donors. At the time of sampling, all cohort members were nominally healthy, though unrecorded immune exposures were likely present. The donor tested CMV seronegative, placing the donor among the 300 to 400 seronegative members of the cohort. A peripheral blood sample was collected from each donor, and TCR beta sequencing was performed on peripheral blood mononuclear cells. Genomic DNA extraction from the blood cell samples was performed with the Qiagen DNeasy Blood Extraction Kit. The germline V gene gives CDR1 as MDHEN and CDR2 as SYDVKM. Deletion took 7 bases off V and 0 bases off J, with a span of 18 bases between the germline ends. From cysteine to phenylalanine, the CDR3 is 17 amino acids long. CDR3 DNA only is kept here, 51 bases in frame from base 1.

The rearranged chain carries TRBV28 and TRBJ1-4; the D segment could be TRBD1, given 6 matching bases. Sequencing used PBMCs. The clonotype originates from a man between 25 and 39 years old in good health and CMV-seronegative. This receptor has the CDR3 CASTGHTITATNEKLFF. The DNA sequence is given as TGTGCCAGCACGGGACATACCATAACTGCAACTAATGAAAAACTGTTTTTT.